This TCR beta chain derives from a study of human T cells and chemical hapten exposure. Noted time point: patch test 1, 2 weeks after DPC sensitization. Treatment: therapeutic diphenylcyclopropenone sensitization with weekly scalp DPC. Alopecia patients deemed DPC-suitable, aged 18 to 70, excluding pregnancy. There are 16 residues in the CDR3. Trimming shortened V by 5 bases and J by 0 bases, and 14 bases separated the two germline ends. CDR1 and CDR2 from the germline V gene are ENHRY and SYGVKD. In the library, unique molecular identifiers were attached to individual cDNA molecules. Authors' data handling: TCR counts had a median of about 99,000 per sample and spanned 23,224 to 690,600. TCRdb re-called the RACE reads with MiXCR, one entry per CDR3 protein. The V and J calls follow TCRdb's processing rather than the paper's. In the table there are 180,000 or so distinct CDR3 sequences, about 14% of which are singletons.

The sequence was collected from a woman in her thirties with alopecia areata. Some clones in this sample may be carry-over from other donors' samples. V and J are TRBV10-3 and TRBJ2-1; D is possibly TRBD1 (5 bases). Sequencing used whole blood, obtained in connection with sensitization to the hapten diphenylcyclopropenone (DPC). The CDR3 nucleotides are TGTGCCATCAGTCAGGGCAGACCCAGCTCCTACAATGAGCAGTTCTTC. This translates into CAISQGRPSSYNEQFF.